Sequencing of this T cell receptor beta chain was carried out in a study of blood T cell repertoires in COVID-19. As for the study in general: Acute-phase and convalescent COVID-19 samples originated in the United States, Italy and Spain. T cells, B-cell-depleted T cells, or PBMCs provided the cDNA or gDNA that served as material.

Authors' data handling: Amplification of reference gene primers was used by the study to estimate nucleated cell counts. Only in-frame clones appear in the TCRdb table, and some are missing; sequencing was by immunoSEQ multiplex PCR. D and trimming were read from the DNA, whereas the V and J calls and clone size are those reported in that table. The table lists 190,000 or so clones, 85% to 90% of them singletons. CDR1 is SEHNR and CDR2 is FQNEAQ in the germline V gene (reference sequence). The CDR3 totals 16 residues. V was clipped by 5 bases and J by 1 base, with 17 bases between them. The sequence was obtained from a woman in her seventies with acute or convalescent COVID-19. V is TRBV7-9 and J is TRBJ1-2; possible D gene TRBD1, 6 bases. What was sequenced was peripheral blood. CDR3 sequence (DNA): TGTGCCAGCAGCCCCTCCGCGGGGGGCGGTAACTATGGCTACACCTTC. Its translation is CASSPSAGGGNYGYTF.